The 30 T cell receptor beta chains below come from one sample, sequenced in a study of OX40 agonist ivuxolimab in advanced cancers. The table came from immunoSEQ multiplex PCR; TCRdb's copy has only in-frame clones and leaves some out. This table has 15,000 to 20,000 clones, 75% to 90% appearing once. Specimen: CD4+ or CD8+ T cells sorted from blood, collected in a trial of the OX40 agonist ivuxolimab. The receptors were gathered from an adult with an advanced solid tumor such as melanoma, head and neck, liver or kidney cancer.

The rearrangement joins TRBV30 to TRBJ2-7; D unclear. V lost 2 bases, J lost 6 bases, and 11 bases lay in between. CDR1 and CDR2 (germline): GTSNPN, SVGIG (reference sequence). The CDR3 runs 12 residues. The CDR3 sequence: CAWSPRWGEQYF. In nucleotides, the CDR3 is TGTGCCTGGAGTCCCCGATGGGGCGAGCAGTACTTC.

This chain links TRBV18 with TRBJ2-3; 14 bases are a match to TRBD2. Germline values: CDR1 KGHSH, CDR2 LQKENI. Unmatched junction bases numbered 11, after V lost 4 bases and J lost 5 bases. This CDR3 has 18 amino acids. The CDR3 sequence: CASSRTSGRRGLGDTQYF. CDR3 coding DNA: TGTGCCAGCTCACGGACTAGCGGGAGGCGAGGTTTAGGAGATACGCAGTATTTT. Full variable domain (rest looked up from reference TRBV18 and TRBJ2-3): NAGVMQNPRHLVRRRGQEARLRCSPMKGHSHVYWYRQLPEEGLKFMVYLQKENIIDESGMPKERFSAEFPKEGPSILRIQQVVRGDSAAYFCASSRTSGRRGLGDTQYFGPGTRLTVL.

The genes are TRBV6-6 and TRBJ1-5; D remains unclear. Trimming removed 5 bases at V and 7 bases at J, with 15 bases between. The CDR3 is made up of 14 amino acids. The germline CDR1 and CDR2 sequences are MNHNY and SVGAGI (reference sequence). CDR3 sequence reads: CASSRAQTTQPQHF. The DNA of the CDR3 is TGTGCCAGCAGTCGAGCACAAACTACACAGCCCCAGCATTTT.

The chain uses TRBV9 and TRBJ2-1; D remains unclear. Germline loops: CDR1 SGDLS, CDR2 YYNGEE. This CDR3 region has 15 residues. Trimming took 0 bases from V and 0 from J, leaving 7 bases between them. The CDR3 is CASSVVPSSYNEQFF. Here the CDR3 DNA reads TGTGCCAGCAGCGTAGTACCGAGCTCCTACAATGAGCAGTTCTTC.

The CDR3 sequence: CASTIGVLRTDTQYF. For the CDR3, the DNA is TGTGCCAGCACCATCGGTGTGCTCCGCACAGATACGCAGTATTTT. The chain carries TRBV9 and TRBJ2-3; D not certain. Germline V gene sequence: CDR1 SGDLS, CDR2 YYNGEE. The CDR3 runs 15 residues. The V gene lost 6 bases and the J gene lost 1 base, with 15 bases spanning the gap.

This chain connects TRBV12-5 to TRBJ2-2, with TRBD2 as a possible D gene (6 bases). V lost 5 bases to trimming and J lost 6 bases, with 16 bases between them. Germline V gene sequence: CDR1 LGHNT, CDR2 FRNRAP. This CDR3 region has 15 residues. CDR3 sequence (DNA): TGTGCTAGTGGTACGGGGGAGCTAGCCCCCGGGGAGCTGTTTTTT. Its translation is CASGTGELAPGELFF.

For the CDR3, the DNA is TGTGCCAGCAGCCAAGACCAGGCCCCGGGGGTGTCCTACGAGCAGTACTTC. Its translation is CASSQDQAPGVSYEQYF. V and J are TRBV14 and TRBJ2-7, with D possibly TRBD2 on 6 matching bases. The germline V and J ends were trimmed by 0 bases and 1 base, with 16 bases remaining between them. The CDR3 totals 17 residues. Germline-derived CDR1 and CDR2 are SGHDN and FVKESK.

This chain joins TRBV28 and TRBJ2-3; a weak D match, TRBD1 (5 bases). The V gene lost 5 bases and the J gene lost 9 bases, with 15 bases spanning the gap. Germline V CDR1 and CDR2: MDHEN, SYDVKM. The CDR3 runs to 13 residues. CDR3 bases: TGTGCCAGCAGTACCTTGGGGCCGTCAACGCAGTATTTT. The encoded protein is CASSTLGPSTQYF. Using reference TRBV28 and TRBJ2-3 for the parts outside the CDR3, the full variable domain is DVKVTQSSRYLVKRTGEKVFLECVQDMDHENMFWYRQDPGLGLRLIYFSYDVKMKEKGDIPEGYSVSREKKERFSLILESASTNQTSMYLCASSTLGPSTQYFGPGTRLTVL.

The gene calls are TRBV19 and TRBJ2-2, with D unclear. This CDR3 is built from 14 residues. V lost 6 bases to trimming and J lost 1 base, with 9 bases between them. CDR1 and CDR2 from the germline V gene are LNHDA and SQIVND (reference sequence). The CDR3 region has the DNA TGTGCCAGTAGCATGTCGAGGAACACCGGGGAGCTGTTTTTT. Its translation: CASSMSRNTGELFF. Filled out from reference TRBV19 and TRBJ2-2, the complete variable domain reads DGGITQSPKYLFRKEGQNVTLSCEQNLNHDAMYWYRQDPGQGLRLIYYSQIVNDFQKGDIAEGYSVSREKKESFPLTVTSAQKNPTAFYLCASSMSRNTGELFFGEGSRLTVL.

This rearrangement joins TRBV15 to TRBJ2-7, with no clear D. With 3 bases removed from V and 6 bases from J, the gap between germline ends came to 9 bases. CDR3 length: 12 amino acids. Germline CDR1 and CDR2: LNHNV and YYDKDF (reference sequence). CDR3 coding DNA: TGTGCCACCAGCAGGGCCCTATCCGAGCAGTACTTC. It specifies CATSRALSEQYF.

The chain employs TRBV6-1 and TRBJ1-1, with D possibly being TRBD1 (5 bases). The CDR3 is 15 residues long. Per the germline V gene, CDR1 is MNHNS and CDR2 is SASEGT. V lost 4 bases and J lost 5, with 17 bases in between. The DNA of the CDR3 is TGTGCCAGCAGTGCTTTATGGACGGGGGAGACTGAAGCTTTCTTT. This sequence encodes CASSALWTGETEAFF.

The chain has TRBV5-1 and TRBJ1-1, with a weak D call TRBD1 (5 bases). The germline V gene encodes CDR1 SGHRS and CDR2 YFSETQ. With 6 bases removed from V and 8 bases from J, the gap between germline ends came to 14 bases. The length of the CDR3 is 12 residues. This CDR3 reads CASKSGDSEAFF. CDR3 DNA sequence: TGCGCCAGCAAGTCCGGGGACTCCGAAGCTTTCTTT.

The chain carries TRBV7-9 and TRBJ1-4, with D tentatively TRBD1 (5 bases). Germline-derived CDR1 and CDR2 are SEHNR and FQNEAQ (reference sequence). Trimming shortened V by 4 bases and J by 6 bases, and 12 bases separated the two germline ends. This CDR3 region has 14 residues. The CDR3 loop is CASSSMGGDEKLFF. The CDR3 DNA is TGTGCCAGCAGCTCGATGGGAGGGGATGAAAAACTGTTTTTT.

The rearrangement links TRBV5-4 to TRBJ2-1; 13 nucleotides match TRBD2. V shed 3 bases, J shed 15 bases, and the junction held 12 bases outside the gene matches. CDR1 is SGHNT, CDR2 YYREEE, per germline (reference sequence). This CDR3 comprises 15 residues. CDR3 sequence (DNA): TGTGCCAGCAGCTCGCCTGGGACTAGCGGGATTGCGCTGTTCTTC. Protein sequence: CASSSPGTSGIALFF.

This sequence joins TRBV27 and TRBJ2-3, with D uncertain. The germline gives CDR1 MNHEY, CDR2 SMNVEV (reference sequence). Trimming took 5 bases from V and 6 from J, leaving 6 bases between them. This CDR3 has 11 residues. DNA for the CDR3: TGTGCCAGCAGTCATCGGGATACGCAGTATTTT. It codes for CASSHRDTQYF.

This sequence joins TRBV27 and TRBJ2-7; 9 bases are a match to TRBD2. CDR1 MNHEY and CDR2 SMNVEV come from the germline V gene (reference sequence). The V and J ends lost 5 bases and 2 bases, in that order; junction bases with no gene match: 19. This CDR3 is built from 19 residues. This CDR3 is CASSPLSGTSKGRAYEQYF. DNA of the CDR3: TGTGCCAGCAGTCCACTCTCCGGGACTAGCAAAGGTCGCGCCTACGAGCAGTACTTC.

V is TRBV30 and J is TRBJ2-1; D unresolved. Trimming stripped 2 bases from V and 6 bases from J, with 8 bases between. Germline V gene lookup returns CDR1 GTSNPN and CDR2 SVGIG (reference sequence). This CDR3 is 12 amino acids long. The CDR3 sequence is CAWSTSTNEQFF. CDR3 sequence (DNA): TGTGCCTGGAGTACCAGTACCAATGAGCAGTTCTTC.

V is TRBV28 and J is TRBJ2-6; D remains unclear. The CDR3 spans 13 residues. Trimming shortened V by 8 bases and J by 2 bases, and 7 bases separated the two germline ends. CDR1 MDHEN and CDR2 SYDVKM come from the germline V gene. The CDR3 DNA sequence: TGTGCCAGCTATCCGGCTGGGGCCAACGTCCTGACTTTC. Its protein product is CASYPAGANVLTF.

This chain connects TRBV5-1 to TRBJ2-3; 9 positions agree with TRBD2. Germline trimming cut 3 bases from V and 1 base from J; bases unmatched to any gene: 6. This CDR3 has 16 residues. From germline, CDR1 is SGHRS and CDR2 YFSETQ. CDR3 residues: CASSSGSSGGTDTQYF. In DNA form, the CDR3 reads TGCGCCAGCAGCTCTGGGTCTAGCGGGGGCACAGATACGCAGTATTTT.

The V and J genes are TRBV19 and TRBJ2-3; 7 nucleotides line up with TRBD2. This CDR3 has 15 amino acids. V gave up 7 bases and J gave up 2 bases; unmatched junction bases: 9. Germline V CDR1 and CDR2: LNHDA, SQIVND (reference sequence). The CDR3 DNA reads as TGTGCCAGTAAGGTCGGCGGGGGAAACACAGATACGCAGTATTTT. Translating gives CASKVGGGNTDTQYF.

This clone has a single count. The chain joins TRBV19 to TRBJ2-4; D is possibly TRBD1 (5 bases). Germline CDR1 reads LNHDA; CDR2 reads SQIVND (reference sequence). The V and J ends lost 0 bases and 0 bases respectively, with 15 bases between them. CDR3 length equals 18 residues. In DNA form, the CDR3 reads TGTGCCAGTAGTATAGATAAGGGGCTGTCGCTAGCCAAAAACATTCAGTACTTC. Translated: CASSIDKGLSLAKNIQYF. The variable domain in full, completed from reference TRBV19 and TRBJ2-4, reads DGGITQSPKYLFRKEGQNVTLSCEQNLNHDAMYWYRQDPGQGLRLIYYSQIVNDFQKGDIAEGYSVSREKKESFPLTVTSAQKNPTAFYLCASSIDKGLSLAKNIQYFGAGTRLSVL.

CDR3 DNA: TGTGCCAGCAGCTTGAGTCACGGGGGAGGCTACGAGCAGTACTTC. This gives the protein CASSLSHGGGYEQYF. The rearrangement uses TRBV7-2 and TRBJ2-7; TRBD2 is a possible D gene (6 bases). The germline CDR1 and CDR2 sequences are SGHTA and FQGNSA. There are 15 residues in the CDR3. The V end lost 3 bases, the J end lost 3 bases, and 15 bases lay between the germline ends.

The chain has TRBV7-9 and TRBJ2-3; D is undetermined. This CDR3 comprises 13 residues. Germline V gene sequence: CDR1 SEHNR, CDR2 FQNEAQ (reference sequence). V was pared by 4 bases and J by 4 bases, with 9 bases between. As DNA, the CDR3 is TGTGCCAGCAGCTCAAAACTCGCAGATACGCAGTATTTT. This sequence encodes CASSSKLADTQYF.

V usage is TRBV7-8 and J usage is TRBJ2-3, with D tentatively TRBD1 (5 bases). Germline CDR1 is SGHVS and CDR2 is FQNEAQ. This CDR3 region has 13 residues. The ends were cut back, 7 bases at V and 6 bases at J, with 14 bases in the middle. The CDR3 loop is CASNAQGLDTQYF. Written as DNA, the CDR3 is TGTGCCAGCAACGCCCAGGGTCTTGATACGCAGTATTTT.

The V gene is TRBV30, the J gene TRBJ2-2; unclear D gene. This CDR3 comprises 14 residues. Germline loops: CDR1 GTSNPN, CDR2 SVGIG (reference sequence). V was clipped by 2 bases and J by 3 bases, with 10 bases between them. The CDR3 DNA follows: TGTGCCTGGAGTTCGGACGGATACACCGGGGAGCTGTTTTTT. Its translation: CAWSSDGYTGELFF.

V gene TRBV28 combines with J gene TRBJ1-2, with a tentative D call TRBD1 (6 bases). Trimming shortened V by 8 bases and J by 4 bases, and 11 bases separated the two germline ends. The germline CDR1 and CDR2 sequences are MDHEN and SYDVKM. The CDR3 consists of 12 residues. CDR3 protein: CASLGGGYGYTF. The DNA of the CDR3 is TGTGCCAGCCTCGGGGGCGGCTATGGCTACACCTTC.

The V gene is TRBV5-1, the J gene TRBJ2-2, with D unresolved. Germline V gene sequence: CDR1 SGHRS, CDR2 YFSETQ. CDR3 length equals 12 residues. The V and J ends lost 0 bases and 3 bases respectively, with 0 bases between them. This CDR3 reads CASSLDTGELFF. In DNA form, the CDR3 reads TGCGCCAGCAGCTTGGACACCGGGGAGCTGTTTTTT.

This chain joins TRBV6-6 and TRBJ2-7, with a tentative D call TRBD1 (5 bases). CDR1 MNHNY and CDR2 SVGAGI come from the germline V gene (reference sequence). V was shortened by 5 bases and J by 5 bases, with 10 bases between the two germline ends. The CDR3 runs to 12 residues. CDR3 loop: CASSQTVHEQYF. Written as DNA, the CDR3 is TGTGCCAGCAGTCAGACAGTCCACGAGCAGTACTTC.

This chain connects TRBV5-8 to TRBJ2-7, with D perhaps TRBD2 (6 bases). The CDR3 consists of 14 residues. CDR1 SGHTS and CDR2 YDEGEE come from the germline V gene. V dropped 4 bases and J dropped 6 bases, with 17 bases sitting between them. CDR3 sequence reads: CASSQAGTPVEQYF. The CDR3 nucleotides are TGTGCCAGCAGCCAAGCGGGCACCCCGGTCGAGCAGTACTTC.

V gene TRBV18 combines with J gene TRBJ1-5; 8 nucleotides line up with TRBD1. There are 16 residues in the CDR3. V was pared by 0 bases and J by 3 bases, with 4 bases of the junction left unmatched. Germline assignment: CDR1 KGHSH and CDR2 LQKENI. Here the CDR3 DNA reads TGTGCCAGCTCACCACCGATACAGGGGGTCAATCAGCCCCAGCATTTT. This sequence encodes CASSPPIQGVNQPQHF.